The following is a T cell receptor beta chain sequence with its context. What it recognizes is unknown. The data are from a study of graft-versus-host responses after intestinal transplantation. The overall study: Multivisceral, liver-intestinal, or isolated intestinal grafts went to recipients. Every transplant recipient was induced with anti-thymocyte globulin, then maintained on tacrolimus and steroids for about three years. Points from the study as a whole: Recipient marrow showed GvH clones, some seen first in ileum or blood. GvH clone levels peaked in circulation, and this peak was associated with early post-transplant HvG declines.

The table came from immunoSEQ multiplex PCR; TCRdb's copy has only in-frame clones and leaves some out. The sample lists fewer than 25,000 clones, around 78% occurring once. Graft material was processed, releasing intraepithelial and lamina propria lymphocytes. The CDR3 extends over 19 amino acids. Trimming at V came to 5 bases and at J to 0 bases, leaving 16 bases not matched to a gene. Germline CDR1 reads SGHAT; CDR2 reads FQNNGV. This chain joins TRBV11-2 and TRBJ2-3, with 8 bases that match TRBD2. This TCR was sampled from a human patient who received an intestinal transplant, so some T cells may come from the graft donor. The starting material was ileum tissue, obtained 12 days after intestinal transplant. The CDR3 DNA follows: TGTGCCAGCAGCACCCCCCCTAGAAGAGCGGGGGTTAGCACAGATACGCAGTATTTT. This encodes CASSTPPRRAGVSTDTQYF.